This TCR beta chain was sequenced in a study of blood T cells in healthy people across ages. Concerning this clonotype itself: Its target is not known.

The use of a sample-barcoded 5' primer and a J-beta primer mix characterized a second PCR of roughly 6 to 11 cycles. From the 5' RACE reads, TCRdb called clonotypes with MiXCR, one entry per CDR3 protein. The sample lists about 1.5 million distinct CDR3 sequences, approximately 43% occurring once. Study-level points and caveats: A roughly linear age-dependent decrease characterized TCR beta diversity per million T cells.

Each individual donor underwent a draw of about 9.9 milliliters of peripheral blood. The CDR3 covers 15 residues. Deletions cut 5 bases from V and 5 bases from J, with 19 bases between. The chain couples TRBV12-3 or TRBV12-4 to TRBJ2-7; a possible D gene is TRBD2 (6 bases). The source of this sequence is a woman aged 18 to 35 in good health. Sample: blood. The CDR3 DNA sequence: TGTGCCAGCAGTAGGGCCTGGGGGGAGATAAACGAGCAGTACTTC. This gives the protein CASSRAWGEINEQYF.